The 17 T cell receptor beta chains presented below share a single source sample, sequenced in a study of blood T cell repertoires in COVID-19. Sequencing used immunoSEQ multiplex PCR; TCRdb keeps in-frame clones, though not all of them. The sample lists about 240,000 clones, more than 70% seen once, with roughly 12% in the top ten. The specimen was peripheral blood. Source of these receptors: a man at least 80 years old with acute or convalescent COVID-19.

The rearrangement joins TRBV7-2 to TRBJ2-5; tentatively, D is TRBD1 (7 bases). V lost 2 bases and J 5 bases, leaving 18 bases between the germline ends. CDR1 and CDR2 (germline): SGHTA, FQGNSA. The CDR3 has 16 amino acids. The CDR3 protein is CASSLRAGGGGETQYF. The CDR3 nucleotides read TGTGCCAGCAGCTTAAGGGCAGGGGGAGGTGGGGAGACCCAGTACTTC.

V gene TRBV4-1 combines with J gene TRBJ2-3; 7 bases are a match to TRBD2. The ends lost 2 bases at V and 4 bases at J; junction bases unmatched: 6. The CDR3 spans 15 residues. Germline V gives CDR1 MGHRA, CDR2 YSYEKL. The CDR3 DNA reads as TGCGCCAGCAGCCAACCCGGACTAGATGCAGATACGCAGTATTTT. It yields the protein CASSQPGLDADTQYF.

The V call is TRBV10-1, the J call TRBJ2-3, with 7 nucleotides matching TRBD2. Germline values: CDR1 WNHNN, CDR2 SYGVQD (reference sequence). This CDR3 is 14 amino acids long. The V and J ends lost 4 bases and 3 bases, in that order; junction bases with no gene match: 4. CDR3 region: CASSGTRVTDTQYF. As DNA, the CDR3 is TGCGCCAGCAGTGGGACTAGAGTAACAGATACGCAGTATTTT.

The chain employs TRBV28 and TRBJ2-2; no clear D. The CDR3 loop spans 12 amino acids. CDR1 and CDR2 from the germline V gene are MDHEN and SYDVKM. Trimming stripped 3 bases from V and 8 bases from J, with 7 bases between. CDR3 sequence reads: CASSLRIGELFF. The DNA of the CDR3 is TGTGCCAGCAGTTTGAGGATTGGGGAGCTGTTTTTT. Combining the CDR3 with reference TRBV28 and TRBJ2-2 gives the whole variable domain DVKVTQSSRYLVKRTGEKVFLECVQDMDHENMFWYRQDPGLGLRLIYFSYDVKMKEKGDIPEGYSVSREKKERFSLILESASTNQTSMYLCASSLRIGELFFGEGSRLTVL.

With respect to this clone: The same CDR3 is also encoded by other DNA sequences in this sample. The chain carries TRBV29-1 and TRBJ1-3; no firm D call. CDR3 length: 11 residues. Germline CDR1 SQVTM, CDR2 ANQGSEA. Trimming stripped 6 bases from V and 4 bases from J, with 7 bases between. The CDR3 here is CSVGEGNTIYF. The CDR3 DNA reads TGCAGCGTCGGGGAGGGAAACACCATATATTTT.

The chain couples TRBV27 to TRBJ1-3; maybe TRBD1 (5 bases). CDR3 length equals 16 residues. Germline V lookup: CDR1 MNHEY, CDR2 SMNVEV (reference sequence). Trimming shortened V by 6 bases and J by 3 bases, and 18 bases separated the two germline ends. CDR3 loop: CASSPAGGPSGNTIYF. The CDR3 DNA sequence: TGTGCCAGCAGCCCAGCGGGGGGTCCGAGTGGAAACACCATATATTTT.

This clone was seen a few times. The chain is built from TRBV5-1 and TRBJ1-5, with 9 nucleotides matching TRBD1. There are 13 residues in the CDR3. Trimming cost V 4 bases and J 9 bases; bases outside gene matches: 5. Germline-derived CDR1 and CDR2 are SGHRS and YFSETQ. In DNA form, the CDR3 reads TGCGCCAGCAGCCGGACAGGGGATCGGCCCCAGCATTTT. It specifies CASSRTGDRPQHF.

The rearrangement uses TRBV7-9 and TRBJ2-7, with a tentative D call TRBD1 (5 bases). V was trimmed by 2 bases and J by 5 bases, leaving 7 bases between them. This CDR3 region has 12 residues. In germline, CDR1 is SEHNR, CDR2 FQNEAQ (reference sequence). CDR3 in DNA: TGTGCCAGCAGCTTATTCAGGGACGAGCAGTACTTC. Amino acid sequence: CASSLFRDEQYF.

The chain combines TRBV5-4 with TRBJ1-6; D is possibly TRBD1 (5 bases). The germline gives CDR1 SGHNT, CDR2 YYREEE (reference sequence). The CDR3 runs to 15 residues. V was clipped by 1 base and J by 6 bases, with 11 bases between them. The CDR3 here is CASSLRQGSNSPLHF. In DNA form, the CDR3 reads TGTGCCAGCAGCTTGAGGCAGGGAAGTAATTCACCCCTCCACTTT.

The chain is built from TRBV27 and TRBJ2-6, with a possible D match to TRBD1 (6 bases). Germline V gene sequence: CDR1 MNHEY, CDR2 SMNVEV (reference sequence). Deletions cut 6 bases from V and 1 base from J, with 19 bases between. The CDR3 has 18 amino acids. CDR3 sequence reads: CASRTSSGVPSGANVLTF. CDR3 DNA sequence: TGTGCCAGCAGGACATCCTCAGGGGTCCCGTCTGGGGCCAACGTCCTGACTTTC. Complete variable domain (other parts from reference TRBV27 and TRBJ2-6): EAQVTQNPRYLITVTGKKLTVTCSQNMNHEYMSWYRQDPGLGLRQIYYSMNVEVTDKGDVPEGYKVSRKEKRNFPLILESPSPNQTSLYFCASRTSSGVPSGANVLTFGAGSRLTVL.

A few counts support this clone. Other DNA sequences in the same sample also yield this CDR3. CDR3 residues: CASSRSSGNTIYF. In DNA, the CDR3 is TGTGCCAGCAGCAGGTCCTCTGGAAACACCATATATTTT. This chain links TRBV6-5 with TRBJ1-3; D ambiguous. In germline, CDR1 is MNHEY, CDR2 SVGAGI. Trimming took off 6 bases at V and 0 bases at J, with 6 bases between the two ends. The CDR3 is made up of 13 amino acids.

This clone occurred once. The chain uses TRBV7-8 and TRBJ2-2; D gene uncertain. V was pared by 10 bases and J by 1 base, with 16 bases between. The CDR3 loop spans 15 amino acids. The germline V gene encodes CDR1 SGHVS and CDR2 FQNEAQ. CDR3 loop: CATQTTSQNTGELFF. CDR3 coding DNA: TGTGCCACCCAGACAACCTCTCAGAACACCGGGGAGCTGTTTTTT.

The chain has TRBV6-6 and TRBJ2-7; 7 positions match TRBD1. The CDR3 runs to 14 residues. CDR1 is MNHNY and CDR2 is SVGAGI in the germline V gene (reference sequence). With V trimmed by 0 bases and J by 3 bases, 2 bases remained unmatched. CDR3 in DNA: TGTGCCAGCAGTTACTCGGGACAGCTCTACGAGCAGTACTTC. It specifies CASSYSGQLYEQYF.

This clone was recorded a few times. The chain couples TRBV3-1 (or the pseudogene TRBV3-2) to TRBJ2-7, with a weak D call TRBD1 (5 bases). Germline CDR1 LGHDT, CDR2 YNNKEL (reference sequence). V lost 3 bases and J 2 bases, leaving 5 bases between the germline ends. The CDR3 totals 12 residues. The CDR3 reads CASSQGPYEQYF. DNA of the CDR3: TGTGCCAGCAGCCAGGGGCCCTACGAGCAGTACTTC.

The chain has TRBV6-5 and TRBJ1-1, with unresolved D. V lost 5 bases and J 6 bases, leaving 13 bases between the germline ends. Germline V gene lookup returns CDR1 MNHEY and CDR2 SVGAGI. The CDR3 has 13 amino acids. As DNA, the CDR3 is TGTGCCAGCAGTCCCCAGGCTATGGCTGAAGCTTTCTTT. This gives the protein CASSPQAMAEAFF.

This rearrangement joins TRBV5-8 to TRBJ2-1; 10 bases are shared with TRBD2. The CDR3 consists of 15 residues. The V segment lost 5 bases and the J segment 12 bases; nucleotides outside the gene matches: 14. CDR1 and CDR2 from the germline V gene are SGHTS and YDEGEE. CDR3 in amino acids: CASSRTSGLTMGQFF. The CDR3 DNA is TGTGCCAGCAGTAGGACTAGCGGCCTTACAATGGGGCAGTTCTTC.

The chain couples TRBV27 to TRBJ2-2, with 7 nucleotides matching TRBD2. The CDR3 has 14 amino acids. The V gene end was trimmed by 2 bases and the J gene end by 6 bases; junction bases not matched to a gene: 3. The germline V gene has CDR1 MNHEY and CDR2 SMNVEV (reference sequence). The CDR3 reads CASSLTGLSGELFF. For the CDR3, the DNA is TGTGCCAGCAGTTTAACGGGACTATCCGGGGAGCTGTTTTTT.